The source of this T cell receptor (beta chain) is a study of cytomegalovirus exposure and HLA in healthy donors. Study information: Clustering assigned about 76% of the 350 to 450 genotyped donors to the Caucasian-associated ancestry cluster.

Study outcomes and limitations: It was in a later analysis that TCR association rates were seen to vary by HLA locus, highest for DRB1 and lowest for HLA-C. Investigators reported about 160 TCR beta chains as tied to cytomegalovirus.

60 Vbeta and 13 Jbeta primers were used in PCR. TCRdb's table, derived via immunoSEQ multiplex PCR, lists solely in-frame clones and lacks some. This table holds more than 110,000 clones, around 77% found once. Worth noting for this clone: Its specificity is unknown.

This receptor was taken from a man in his late teens or twenties in good health and CMV-seronegative. The material sequenced was PBMCs.

In DNA, the CDR3 is TGTGCCAGCAGTTTAAGCTTCTCTTCGGGGGGCTATGGCTACACCTTC. It yields the protein CASSLSFSSGGYGYTF. V usage is TRBV28 and J usage is TRBJ1-2, with D maybe TRBD1 (5 bases). The V and J ends lost 2 bases and 4 bases respectively, with 17 bases between them. Germline CDR1 and CDR2: MDHEN and SYDVKM. The CDR3 has 16 amino acids.